The present T cell receptor (beta chain) was sequenced within a study of regulatory T cells in long-lasting Graves disease. The authors built TCR beta libraries using iRepertoire HTBI primers and Arm-PCR of CDR3 regions. Each CDR3 protein is one row after TCRdb ran MiXCR on the multiplex PCR reads. Among around 250,000 distinct CDR3 sequences listed, around 19% were seen once. In this sample, this clonotype turned up many times. Per germline, CDR1 SGHNT and CDR2 YYREEE (reference sequence). There are 13 residues in the CDR3. The V end lost 0 bases, the J end lost 6 bases, and 8 bases lay between the germline ends. This sample's time point: newly diagnosed GD, antithyroid drugs for less than 3 months. Extracted RNA from PBMCs served as the source of the TCR library. These same records also appear under a second study, on T cells in Graves' hyperthyroidism and ophthalmopathy.

V is TRBV5-4 and J is TRBJ2-3, with D perhaps being TRBD1 or TRBD2 (5 bases each). Specimen: peripheral blood mononuclear cells (PBMCs), collected at new diagnosis, from a patient treated with antithyroid drugs. The sequence came from a woman in her 30s with Graves disease. This CDR3 is CASSLDWGDTQYF. CDR3 sequence (DNA): TGTGCCAGCAGCTTGGATTGGGGGGATACGCAGTATTTT.